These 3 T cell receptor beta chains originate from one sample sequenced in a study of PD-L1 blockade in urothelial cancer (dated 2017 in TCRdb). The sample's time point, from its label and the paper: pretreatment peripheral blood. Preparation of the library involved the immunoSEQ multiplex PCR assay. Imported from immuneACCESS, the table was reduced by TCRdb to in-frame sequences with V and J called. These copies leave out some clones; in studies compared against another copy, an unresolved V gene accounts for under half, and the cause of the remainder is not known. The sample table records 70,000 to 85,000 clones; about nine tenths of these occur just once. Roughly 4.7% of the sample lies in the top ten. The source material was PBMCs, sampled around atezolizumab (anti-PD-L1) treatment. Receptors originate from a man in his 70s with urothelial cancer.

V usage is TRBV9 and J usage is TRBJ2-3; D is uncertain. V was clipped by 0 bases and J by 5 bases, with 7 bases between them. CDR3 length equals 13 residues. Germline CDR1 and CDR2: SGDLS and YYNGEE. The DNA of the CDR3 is TGTGCCAGCAGCGTAGGTGAGATAGATACGCAGTATTTT. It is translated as CASSVGEIDTQYF.

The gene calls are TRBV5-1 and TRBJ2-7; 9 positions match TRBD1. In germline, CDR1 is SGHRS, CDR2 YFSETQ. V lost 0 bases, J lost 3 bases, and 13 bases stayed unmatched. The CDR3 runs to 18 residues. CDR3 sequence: CASSLASGPGQGHYEQYF. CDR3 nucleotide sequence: TGCGCCAGCAGCTTGGCCTCCGGGCCTGGACAGGGGCACTACGAGCAGTACTTC.

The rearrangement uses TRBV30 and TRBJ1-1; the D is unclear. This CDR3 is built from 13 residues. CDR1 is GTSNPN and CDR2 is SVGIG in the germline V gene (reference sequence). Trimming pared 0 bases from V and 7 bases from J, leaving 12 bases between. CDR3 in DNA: TGTGCCTGGAGTGTACTCGAGGGAAATGAAGCTTTCTTT. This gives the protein CAWSVLEGNEAFF.